The source of this T cell receptor beta chain is a study of OX40 agonist ivuxolimab in advanced cancers. Study context: Patients were treated with ivuxolimab, an agonistic anti-OX40 (CD134) antibody. Every patient in dose escalation had hepatocellular carcinoma, melanoma, renal cell or head and neck cancer.

Patients who had autoimmune disease history or got systemic immunosuppression were left out. Sequencing used immunoSEQ multiplex PCR; TCRdb keeps in-frame clones, though not all of them. Of about 80,000 clones listed, around 90% are singletons. The specimen comprised CD4+ or CD8+ T cells sorted from blood, sampled in a trial of the OX40 agonist ivuxolimab. The receptor comes from an adult with an advanced solid tumor such as melanoma, head and neck, liver or kidney cancer.

The CDR3 reads CASSRADRDPQYF. The DNA for the CDR3 is TGTGCCAGCAGCCGGGCTGACAGGGACCCCCAGTACTTC. This chain links TRBV14 with TRBJ2-5; 7 bases match TRBD1. This CDR3 comprises 13 residues. J lost 9 bases, V lost 4 bases, and 8 bases had no gene match. The V gene's germline CDR1 is SGHDN and CDR2 FVKESK.